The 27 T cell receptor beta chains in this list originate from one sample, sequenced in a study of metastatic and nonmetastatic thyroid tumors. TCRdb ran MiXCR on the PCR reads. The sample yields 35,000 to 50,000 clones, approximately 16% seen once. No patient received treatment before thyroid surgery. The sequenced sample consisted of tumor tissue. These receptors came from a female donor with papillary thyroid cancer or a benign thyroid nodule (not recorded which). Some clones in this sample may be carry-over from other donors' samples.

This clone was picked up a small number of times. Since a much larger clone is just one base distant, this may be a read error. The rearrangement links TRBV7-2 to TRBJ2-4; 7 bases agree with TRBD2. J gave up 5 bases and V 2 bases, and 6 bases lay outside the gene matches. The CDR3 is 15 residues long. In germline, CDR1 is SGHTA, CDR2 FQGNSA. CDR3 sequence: CASSLWIGGENIQYF. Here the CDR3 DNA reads TGTGCCAGCAGCTTATGGATTGGGGGGGAAAACATTCAGTACTTC.

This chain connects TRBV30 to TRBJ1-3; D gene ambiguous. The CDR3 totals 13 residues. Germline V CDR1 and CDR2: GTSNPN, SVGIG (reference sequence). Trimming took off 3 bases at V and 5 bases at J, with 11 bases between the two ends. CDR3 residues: CAWRTERRNTIYF. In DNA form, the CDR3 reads TGTGCCTGGAGGACGGAGAGAAGAAACACCATATATTTT.

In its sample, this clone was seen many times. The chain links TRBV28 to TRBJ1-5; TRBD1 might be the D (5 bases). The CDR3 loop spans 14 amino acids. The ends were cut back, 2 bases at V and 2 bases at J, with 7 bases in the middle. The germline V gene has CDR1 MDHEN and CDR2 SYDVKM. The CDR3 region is CASSLGRGNQPQHF. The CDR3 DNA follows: TGTGCCAGCAGTTTAGGCAGGGGCAATCAGCCCCAGCATTTT.

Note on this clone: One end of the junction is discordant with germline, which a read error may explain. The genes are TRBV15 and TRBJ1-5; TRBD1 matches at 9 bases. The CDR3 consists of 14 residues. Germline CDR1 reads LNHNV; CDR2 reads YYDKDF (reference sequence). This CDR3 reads CVTSWDRVAQPQHF. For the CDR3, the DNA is TGTGTCACCAGCTGGGACAGGGTGGCTCAGCCCCAGCATTTT. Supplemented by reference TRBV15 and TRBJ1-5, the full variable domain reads DAMVIQNPRYQVTQFGKPVTLSCSQTLNHNVMYWYQQKSSQAPKLLFHYYDKDFNNEADTPDNFQSRRPNTSFCFLDIRSPGLGDTAMYLCVTSWDRVAQPQHFGDGTRLSIL.

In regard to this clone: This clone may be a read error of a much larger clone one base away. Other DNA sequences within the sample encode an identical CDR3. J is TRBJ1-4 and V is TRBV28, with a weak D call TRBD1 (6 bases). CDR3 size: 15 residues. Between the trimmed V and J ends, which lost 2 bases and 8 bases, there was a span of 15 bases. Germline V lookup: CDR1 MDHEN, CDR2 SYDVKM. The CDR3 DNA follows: TGTGCCAGCAGTTTAATTCGACAGGTTAACGAAAAACTGTTTTTT. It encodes CASSLIRQVNEKLFF.

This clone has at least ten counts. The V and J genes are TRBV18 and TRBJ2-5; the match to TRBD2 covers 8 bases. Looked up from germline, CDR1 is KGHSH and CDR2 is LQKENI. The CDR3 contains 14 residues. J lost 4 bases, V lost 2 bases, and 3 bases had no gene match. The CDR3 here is CASSPGLAGETQYF. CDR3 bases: TGTGCCAGCTCACCAGGGCTAGCGGGAGAGACCCAGTACTTC.

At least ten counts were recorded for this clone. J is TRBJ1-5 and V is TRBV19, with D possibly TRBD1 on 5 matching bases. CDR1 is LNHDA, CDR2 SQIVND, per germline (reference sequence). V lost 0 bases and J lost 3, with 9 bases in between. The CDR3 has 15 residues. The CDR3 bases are TGTGCCAGTAGTATAGAGGATGGGGCCAATCAGCCCCAGCATTTT. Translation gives CASSIEDGANQPQHF.

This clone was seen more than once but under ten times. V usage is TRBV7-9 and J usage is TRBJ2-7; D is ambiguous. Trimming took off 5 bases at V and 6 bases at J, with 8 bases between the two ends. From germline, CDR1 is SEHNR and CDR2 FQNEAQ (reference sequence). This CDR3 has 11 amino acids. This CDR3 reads CASSPQCEQYF. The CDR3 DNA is TGTGCCAGCAGCCCCCAGTGCGAGCAGTACTTC.

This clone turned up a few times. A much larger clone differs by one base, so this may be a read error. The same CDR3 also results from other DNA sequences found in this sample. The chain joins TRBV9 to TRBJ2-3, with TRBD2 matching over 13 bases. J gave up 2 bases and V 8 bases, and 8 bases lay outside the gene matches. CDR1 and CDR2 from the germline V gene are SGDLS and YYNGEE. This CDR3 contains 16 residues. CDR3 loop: CASSSGLAGVTDTQYF. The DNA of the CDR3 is TGTGCCAGTAGCTCAGGACTAGCGGGGGTCACAGATACGCAGTATTTT.

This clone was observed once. The CDR3 coding sequence is TGCGCCAGCAGCCAAGATTCAGGCAGGAAGGGGATTGCCCTCCACTTT. Translating gives CASSQDSGRKGIALHF. This chain uses TRBV4-1 with TRBJ1-6; a possible D gene is TRBD1 (5 bases). Per the germline V gene, CDR1 is MGHRA and CDR2 is YSYEKL. There are 16 residues in the CDR3. The V end lost 0 bases, the J end lost 14 bases, and 20 bases lay between the germline ends.

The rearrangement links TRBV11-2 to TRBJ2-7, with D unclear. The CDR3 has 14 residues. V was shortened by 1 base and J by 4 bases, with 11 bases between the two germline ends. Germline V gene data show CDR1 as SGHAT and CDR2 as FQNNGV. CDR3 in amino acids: CASSLGSSAYEQYF. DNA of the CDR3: TGTGCCAGCAGCTTAGGGTCGTCCGCTTACGAGCAGTACTTC.

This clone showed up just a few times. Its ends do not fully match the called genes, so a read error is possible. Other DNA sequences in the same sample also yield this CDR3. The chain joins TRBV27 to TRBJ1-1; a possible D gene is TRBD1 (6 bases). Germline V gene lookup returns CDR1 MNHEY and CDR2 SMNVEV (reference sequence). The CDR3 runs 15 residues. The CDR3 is CASSLWGHANTEAFF. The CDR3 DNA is TGTGCCAGTAGTTTATGGGGACACGCTAACACTGAAGCTTTCTTT.

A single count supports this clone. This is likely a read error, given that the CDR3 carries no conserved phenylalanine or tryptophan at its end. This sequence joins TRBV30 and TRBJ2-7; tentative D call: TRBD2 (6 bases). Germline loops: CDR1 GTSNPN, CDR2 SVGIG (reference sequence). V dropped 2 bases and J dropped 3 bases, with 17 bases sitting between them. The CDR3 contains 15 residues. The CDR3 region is CAWSLPGLVVYEQYL. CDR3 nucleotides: TGTGCCTGGAGTTTGCCGGGACTCGTAGTCTACGAGCAGTACCTC.

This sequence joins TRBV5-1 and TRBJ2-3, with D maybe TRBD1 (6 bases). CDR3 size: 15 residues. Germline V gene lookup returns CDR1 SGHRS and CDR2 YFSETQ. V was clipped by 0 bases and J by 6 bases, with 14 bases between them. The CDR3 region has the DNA TGCGCCAGCAGCTTGGGCTACAGGGCGTGGGATACGCAGTATTTT. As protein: CASSLGYRAWDTQYF.

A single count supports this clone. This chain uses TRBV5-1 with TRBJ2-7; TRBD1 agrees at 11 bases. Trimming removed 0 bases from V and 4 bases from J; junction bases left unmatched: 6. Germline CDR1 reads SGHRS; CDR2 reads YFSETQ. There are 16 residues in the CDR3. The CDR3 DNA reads TGCGCCAGCAGCTTGGTCCCTGGACAGGGGGCTTACGAGCAGTACTTC. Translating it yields CASSLVPGQGAYEQYF.

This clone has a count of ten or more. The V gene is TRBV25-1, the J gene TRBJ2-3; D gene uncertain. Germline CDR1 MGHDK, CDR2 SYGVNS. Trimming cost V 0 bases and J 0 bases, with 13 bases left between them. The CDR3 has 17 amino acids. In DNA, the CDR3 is TGTGCCAGCAGTGAATATGACGGTGACACTAGCACAGATACGCAGTATTTT. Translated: CASSEYDGDTSTDTQYF.

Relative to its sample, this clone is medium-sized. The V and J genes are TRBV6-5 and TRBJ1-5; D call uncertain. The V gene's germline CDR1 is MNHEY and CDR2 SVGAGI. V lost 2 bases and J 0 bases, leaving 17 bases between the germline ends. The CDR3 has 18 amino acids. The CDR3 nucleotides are TGTGCCAGCAGTTACCCCCGGCCCGCTGCCCTTAGCAATCAGCCCCAGCATTTT. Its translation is CASSYPRPAALSNQPQHF.

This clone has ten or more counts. CDR3: CASSTRGSGYEQYF. The CDR3 nucleotides read TGTGCCAGCTCGACTCGGGGATCGGGGTACGAGCAGTACTTC. V gene TRBV18 combines with J gene TRBJ2-7; TRBD2 might be the D (5 bases). The CDR3 is made up of 14 amino acids. Trimming took 6 bases from V and 4 from J, leaving 16 bases between them. Germline assignment: CDR1 KGHSH and CDR2 LQKENI.

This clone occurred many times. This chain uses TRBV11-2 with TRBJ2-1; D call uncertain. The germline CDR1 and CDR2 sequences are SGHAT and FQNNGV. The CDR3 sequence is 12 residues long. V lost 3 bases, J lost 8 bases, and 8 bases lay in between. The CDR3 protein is CASSFAFDEQFF. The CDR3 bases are TGTGCCAGCAGCTTCGCATTTGATGAGCAGTTCTTC. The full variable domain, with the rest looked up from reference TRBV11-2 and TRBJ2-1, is EAGVAQSPRYKIIEKRQSVAFWCNPISGHATLYWYQQILGQGPKLLIQFQNNGVVDDSQLPKDRFSAERLKGVDSTLKIQPAKLEDSAVYLCASSFAFDEQFFGPGTRLTVL.

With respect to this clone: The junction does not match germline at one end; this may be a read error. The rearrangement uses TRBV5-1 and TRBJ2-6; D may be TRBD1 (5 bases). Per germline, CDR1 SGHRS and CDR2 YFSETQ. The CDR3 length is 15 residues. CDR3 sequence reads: CASSLAPGGANFLTF. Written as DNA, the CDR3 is TGCGCCAGCAGCTTGGCCCCAGGTGGGGCCAACTTCCTGACTTTC.

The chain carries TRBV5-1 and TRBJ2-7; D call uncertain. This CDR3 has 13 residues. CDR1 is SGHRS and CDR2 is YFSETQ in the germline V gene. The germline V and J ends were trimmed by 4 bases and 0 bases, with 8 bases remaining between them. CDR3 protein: CASSILSSYEQYF. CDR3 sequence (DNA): TGCGCCAGCAGCATCCTCAGCTCCTACGAGCAGTACTTC.

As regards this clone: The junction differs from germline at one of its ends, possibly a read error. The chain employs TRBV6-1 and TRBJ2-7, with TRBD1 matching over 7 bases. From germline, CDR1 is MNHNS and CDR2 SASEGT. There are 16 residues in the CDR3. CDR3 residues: CANSPRDRKENYEQYF. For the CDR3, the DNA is TGTGCCAACAGTCCTCGGGACAGAAAAGAAAACTACGAGCAGTACTTC.

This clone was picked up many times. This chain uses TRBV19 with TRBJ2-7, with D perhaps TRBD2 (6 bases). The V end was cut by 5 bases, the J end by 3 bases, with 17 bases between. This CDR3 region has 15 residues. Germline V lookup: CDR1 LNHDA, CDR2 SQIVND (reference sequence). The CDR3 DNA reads TGTGCCAGTAGTCCGAACCGGGACTGGGTCTACGAGCAGTACTTC. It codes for CASSPNRDWVYEQYF. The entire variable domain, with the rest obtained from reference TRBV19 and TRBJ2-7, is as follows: DGGITQSPKYLFRKEGQNVTLSCEQNLNHDAMYWYRQDPGQGLRLIYYSQIVNDFQKGDIAEGYSVSREKKESFPLTVTSAQKNPTAFYLCASSPNRDWVYEQYFGPGTRLTVT.

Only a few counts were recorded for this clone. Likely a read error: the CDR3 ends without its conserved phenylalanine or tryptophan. This CDR3 reads CASSSQGARRYGYTC. CDR3 bases: TGTGCCAGCAGTTCACAGGGGGCGCGTAGATATGGCTACACCTGC. The rearrangement joins TRBV28 to TRBJ1-2; 9 nucleotides match TRBD1. Germline CDR1 is MDHEN and CDR2 is SYDVKM. The junction had 8 bases not matched to a gene; V was cut back by 4 bases and J by 5 bases. The CDR3 spans 15 residues.

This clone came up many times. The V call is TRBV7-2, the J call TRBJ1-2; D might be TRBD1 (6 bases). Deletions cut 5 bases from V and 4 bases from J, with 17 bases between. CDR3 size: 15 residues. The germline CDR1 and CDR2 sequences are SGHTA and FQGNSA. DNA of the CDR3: TGTGCCAGCAGCGCCTACGGGGGCGCAGGCTATGGCTACACCTTC. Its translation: CASSAYGGAGYGYTF.

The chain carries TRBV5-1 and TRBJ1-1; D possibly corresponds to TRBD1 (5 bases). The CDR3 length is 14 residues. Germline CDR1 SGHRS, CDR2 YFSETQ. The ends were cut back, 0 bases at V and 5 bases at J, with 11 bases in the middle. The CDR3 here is CASSLAGWGTEAFF. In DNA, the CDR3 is TGCGCCAGCAGCTTGGCCGGGTGGGGGACTGAAGCTTTCTTT. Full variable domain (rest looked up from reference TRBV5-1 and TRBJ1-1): KAGVTQTPRYLIKTRGQQVTLSCSPISGHRSVSWYQQTPGQGLQFLFEYFSETQRNKGNFPGRFSGRQFSNSRSEMNVSTLELGDSALYLCASSLAGWGTEAFFGQGTRLTVV.

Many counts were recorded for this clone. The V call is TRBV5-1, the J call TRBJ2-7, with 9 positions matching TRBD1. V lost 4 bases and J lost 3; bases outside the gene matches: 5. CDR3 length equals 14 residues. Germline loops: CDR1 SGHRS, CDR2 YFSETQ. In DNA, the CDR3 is TGCGCCAGCAGCCACACGACAGGGGGCTACGAGCAGTACTTC. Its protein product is CASSHTTGGYEQYF.